This TCR beta chain was recorded in a study of T cell responses to AZD1222 COVID-19 vaccine. Overall study: Samples with a second dose at about 4 or about 12 weeks were pooled together. The study's findings and limits: Scientists sampled the repertoires only once the peak T cell response had passed. Within unmutated variant regions lay the reported targets of nearly half of spike-specific TCRs. Females outnumbered males among donors, who were mostly white British; clonal diversity was possibly underestimated.

For this clone: Its target is unknown.

TCRdb's table, derived via immunoSEQ multiplex PCR, lists solely in-frame clones and lacks some. The sample lists over 140,000 clones; 80% to 95% were seen once. The V gene lost 6 bases and the J gene lost 8 bases, with 16 bases spanning the gap. Germline V gene lookup returns CDR1 SNHLY and CDR2 FYNNEI. The CDR3 covers 14 residues. The receptor was derived from an adult in good health. The chain couples TRBV2 to TRBJ1-4; tentative D call: TRBD1 (5 bases). The starting material was peripheral blood, obtained on day 0 of AZD1222 vaccination. For the CDR3, the DNA is TGTGCCAGCAGGAACCGGGGCTATGGAGAAAAACTGTTTTTT. As protein: CASRNRGYGEKLFF.